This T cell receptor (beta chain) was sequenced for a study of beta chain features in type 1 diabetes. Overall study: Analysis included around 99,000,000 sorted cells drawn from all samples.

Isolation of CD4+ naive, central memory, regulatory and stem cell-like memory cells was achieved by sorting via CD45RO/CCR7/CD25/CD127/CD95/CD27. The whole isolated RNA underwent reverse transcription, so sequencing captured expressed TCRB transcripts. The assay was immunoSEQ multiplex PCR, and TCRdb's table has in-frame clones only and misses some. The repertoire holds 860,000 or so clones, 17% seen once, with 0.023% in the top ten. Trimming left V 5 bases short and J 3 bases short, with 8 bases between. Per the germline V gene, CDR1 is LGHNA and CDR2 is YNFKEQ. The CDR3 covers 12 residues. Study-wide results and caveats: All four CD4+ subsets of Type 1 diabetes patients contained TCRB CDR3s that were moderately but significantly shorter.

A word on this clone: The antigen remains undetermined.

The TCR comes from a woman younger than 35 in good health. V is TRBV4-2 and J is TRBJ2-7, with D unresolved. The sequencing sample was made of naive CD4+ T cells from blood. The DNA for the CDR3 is TGTGCCAGCAGCTTTGGAAGCTACGAGCAGTACTTC. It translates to CASSFGSYEQYF.